The 21 T cell receptor beta chains below were found in one sample sequenced in a study of CD8+CD57+ T cells in acquired aplastic anemia (dated by TCRdb to between 2018 and 2020). The sequencing machine was an Illumina HiSeq 2000. Profiling of TCR beta VDJ combinations and CDR3 sequences used genomic DNA as the template. TCRdb reran the public reads through fastp at Q25 and MiXCR, keeping productive beta chains. One record per CDR3 amino acid sequence lists the most common genes and DNA. This sample comprises approximately 170,000 distinct CDR3 sequences, 55% to 75% of them detected only once. Roughly 42% of the sample comes from the top ten. Sample: sorted CD4+, CD8+, or CD8+CD57+ T cells (not recorded which) from PBMCs. The receptors shown here come from a human donor in good health.

This clonotype turned up a few times. This sequence joins TRBV6-2 or TRBV6-3 and TRBJ2-5; 7 bases line up with TRBD2. This CDR3 has 18 amino acids. Germline V gene sequence: CDR1 MNHEY, CDR2 SVGEGT. V shed 2 bases, J shed 0 bases, and the junction held 12 bases outside the gene matches. The CDR3 protein is CASSYLAAGAAHQETQYF. The CDR3 DNA is TGTGCCAGCAGTTACCTAGCCGCGGGAGCGGCCCACCAAGAGACCCAGTACTTC.

This clonotype occurred a few times. The chain links TRBV20-1 to TRBJ2-5; D assignment may be TRBD1 or TRBD2 (6 bases each). The germline gives CDR1 DFQATT, CDR2 SNEGSKA (reference sequence). The CDR3 length is 14 residues. The ends were cut back, 3 bases at V and 10 bases at J, with 21 bases in the middle. This chain's CDR3 is CSASLTPPRGDQYF. The CDR3 bases are TGCAGTGCTAGTCTAACTCCTCCGAGGGGGGACCAGTACTTC.

The CDR3 spells CASSNGRYTEAFF. The CDR3 DNA reads as TGTGCCAGCAGCAATGGACGGTACACTGAAGCTTTCTTT. J is TRBJ1-1 and V is TRBV12-3 or TRBV12-4; D call uncertain. Trimming shortened V by 6 bases and J by 3 bases, and 11 bases separated the two germline ends. This CDR3 is 13 amino acids long.

This clonotype was recorded once. The chain carries TRBV7-8 and TRBJ2-3, with D unclear. The CDR3 consists of 15 residues. Trimming removed 3 bases at V and 6 bases at J, with 16 bases between. The V gene's germline CDR1 is SGHVS and CDR2 FQNEAQ. CDR3 sequence reads: CASSFLARSQDTQYF. The CDR3 nucleotides read TGTGCCAGCAGCTTTTTAGCCCGAAGTCAGGATACGCAGTATTTT.

This clonotype has only one observation. The chain combines TRBV15 with TRBJ1-2; TRBD1 is a possible D gene (5 bases). V shed 3 bases and J shed 4 bases, with 15 bases lying between them. Germline CDR1 LNHNV, CDR2 YYDKDF (reference sequence). The CDR3 totals 15 residues. The CDR3 coding sequence is TGTGCCACCAGCAGCATGAAGGGGACCCTCTATGGCTACACCTTC. Its translation is CATSSMKGTLYGYTF. The full variable domain, in which reference TRBV15 and TRBJ1-2 provide the parts outside the CDR3, is DAMVIQNPRYQVTQFGKPVTLSCSQTLNHNVMYWYQQKSSQAPKLLFHYYDKDFNNEADTPDNFQSRRPNTSFCFLDIRSPGLGDTAMYLCATSSMKGTLYGYTFGSGTRLTVV.

The V gene is TRBV7-9, the J gene TRBJ1-5; 10 bases map to TRBD1. CDR1 is SEHNR, CDR2 FQNEAQ, per germline (reference sequence). CDR3 length: 16 residues. J lost 5 bases, V lost 3 bases, and 7 bases had no gene match. The CDR3 sequence is CASSLGGQGLDQPQHF. The CDR3 DNA follows: TGTGCCAGCAGCTTGGGGGGACAGGGGCTAGATCAGCCCCAGCATTTT. The whole variable domain, filled in from reference TRBV7-9 and TRBJ1-5, reads DTGVSQNPRHKITKRGQNVTFRCDPISEHNRLYWYRQTLGQGPEFLTYFQNEAQLEKSRLLSDRFSAERPKGSFSTLEIQRTEQGDSAMYLCASSLGGQGLDQPQHFGDGTRLSIL.

The gene calls are TRBV7-8 and TRBJ2-7, with TRBD2 identical over 7 bases. Germline CDR1 and CDR2: SGHVS and FQNEAQ. The CDR3 sequence is 15 residues long. Trimming cost V 10 bases and J 0 bases; bases outside gene matches: 12. The CDR3 DNA reads TGTGCCACCAGGGAGGGGATCGGGAGCTCCTACGAGCAGTACTTC. The encoded protein is CATREGIGSSYEQYF. The variable domain in full, with the rest retrieved from reference TRBV7-8 and TRBJ2-7, is GAGVSQSPRYKVAKRGQDVALRCDPISGHVSLFWYQQALGQGPEFLTYFQNEAQLDKSGLPSDRFFAERPEGSVSTLKIQRTQQEDSAVYLCATREGIGSSYEQYFGPGTRLTVT.

V usage is TRBV12-3 or TRBV12-4 and J usage is TRBJ1-1, with a weak D call TRBD1 (6 bases). V was shortened by 6 bases and J by 7 bases, with 15 bases between the two germline ends. This CDR3 region has 13 residues. The CDR3 DNA is TGTGCCAGCAGACCTGGGGGGGGCAGTGAAGCTTTCTTT. Protein sequence: CASRPGGGSEAFF.

This clonotype is a singleton in its sample. The V and J genes are TRBV20-1 and TRBJ2-3; 7 bases map to TRBD2. J was trimmed by 0 bases and V by 6 bases; bases with no gene match: 9. The CDR3 runs 15 residues. Germline V lookup: CDR1 DFQATT, CDR2 SNEGSKA (reference sequence). CDR3 sequence reads: CSAPGRGVSTDTQYF. CDR3 sequence (DNA): TGCAGTGCCCCAGGTCGGGGGGTAAGCACAGATACGCAGTATTTT.

V usage is TRBV5-4 and J usage is TRBJ2-3, with TRBD2 matching over 11 bases. The V and J ends lost 4 bases and 4 bases, in that order; junction bases with no gene match: 14. Looked up from germline, CDR1 is SGHNT and CDR2 is YYREEE (reference sequence). The CDR3 is made up of 18 amino acids. The CDR3 sequence is CASSRILGRTSGPDTQYF. CDR3 coding DNA: TGTGCCAGCAGCCGAATCTTGGGGAGGACTAGCGGGCCAGATACGCAGTATTTT.

The V and J genes are TRBV2 and TRBJ1-6, with TRBD1 as a possible D gene (6 bases). This CDR3 comprises 14 residues. From germline, CDR1 is SNHLY and CDR2 FYNNEI. The V and J ends lost 6 bases and 7 bases respectively, with 13 bases between them. The CDR3 DNA reads TGTGCCAGCAGCGTGGACAGCACGAATTCACCCCTCCACTTT. Translation: CASSVDSTNSPLHF.

This chain joins TRBV20-1 and TRBJ2-7; a weak D match, TRBD2 (6 bases). CDR3 length: 13 residues. The ends were cut back, 3 bases at V and 3 bases at J, with 12 bases in the middle. The germline V gene has CDR1 DFQATT and CDR2 SNEGSKA (reference sequence). The CDR3 region has the DNA TGCAGTGCTAGGGGTAGCGGATACTACGAGCAGTACTTC. Protein product: CSARGSGYYEQYF.

This chain links TRBV19 with TRBJ2-5; TRBD1 aligns across 8 bases. CDR3 size: 15 residues. Trimming at V came to 1 base and at J to 2 bases, leaving 3 bases not matched to a gene. CDR1 is LNHDA and CDR2 is SQIVND in the germline V gene (reference sequence). The CDR3 protein is CASSIGTGPQETQYF. Written as DNA, the CDR3 is TGTGCCAGTAGTATAGGGACAGGGCCTCAAGAGACCCAGTACTTC.

This chain links TRBV25-1 with TRBJ2-7; D possibly corresponds to TRBD2 (5 bases). V dropped 7 bases and J dropped 6 bases, with 13 bases sitting between them. Per germline, CDR1 MGHDK and CDR2 SYGVNS. The CDR3 covers 12 residues. CDR3 loop: CASNDEGGEQYF. The CDR3 nucleotides are TGTGCCAGCAATGATGAGGGCGGCGAGCAGTACTTC.

Remarks on this clonotype: At one end, the junction sequence differs from germline, possibly due to a read error. V gene TRBV10-1 combines with J gene TRBJ1-2; no firm D call. The V gene's germline CDR1 is WNHNN and CDR2 SYGVQD (reference sequence). The CDR3 runs 14 residues. The CDR3 loop reads CAISESRRLNGYTF. The CDR3, as DNA: TGTGCCATCAGTGAGTCGCGAAGGCTAAATGGCTACACCTTC.

V is TRBV7-4 and J is TRBJ2-5; D might be TRBD1 (5 bases). The J call is uncertain, as TRBJ2-7 better fits the DNA end. Germline V CDR1 and CDR2: SGHVT, SQSDAQ. The CDR3 is 11 residues long. The DNA of the CDR3 is TGTGCCAGCAGCGACAGTCTCGAGCAGTACTTC. Residues: CASSDSLEQYF.

The gene calls are TRBV7-9 and TRBJ1-1; unclear D gene. CDR1 and CDR2 from the germline V gene are SEHNR and FQNEAQ (reference sequence). V was clipped by 5 bases and J by 5 bases, with 15 bases between them. The CDR3 contains 14 residues. CDR3 in amino acids: CASSPRTAGTEAFF. CDR3 coding DNA: TGTGCCAGCAGCCCTAGAACGGCGGGGACTGAAGCTTTCTTT.

The CDR3 nucleotides read TGTGCCAGCAGCTTTCAGACAGGGGGCGGGTCACCCCTCCACTTT. Its protein product is CASSFQTGGGSPLHF. The chain joins TRBV7-2 to TRBJ1-6; 10 bases match TRBD1. V shed 3 bases and J 10 bases; nucleotides not matched to a gene: 6. The CDR3 runs 15 residues. CDR1 and CDR2 from the germline V gene are SGHTA and FQGNSA.

This sequence joins TRBV5-1 and TRBJ2-3, with a tentative D call TRBD1 (6 bases). The CDR3 spans 15 residues. V was pared by 7 bases and J by 11 bases, with 26 bases between. Germline V gene sequence: CDR1 SGHRS, CDR2 YFSETQ. Written as DNA, the CDR3 is TGCGCCAGCGGGGCCTTAGGGGGTAAAAGCAATGAGCAGTATTTT. Residues: CASGALGGKSNEQYF.

This clonotype has only one observation. The chain joins TRBV7-8 to TRBJ1-2; 8 nucleotides align to TRBD1. Looked up from germline, CDR1 is SGHVS and CDR2 is FQNEAQ. The junction had 7 bases not matched to a gene; V was cut back by 5 bases and J by 8 bases. The CDR3 totals 13 residues. The CDR3 protein is CASSLGQGRGYTF. Here the CDR3 DNA reads TGTGCCAGCAGCCTTGGACAGGGTAGAGGCTACACCTTC.

The CDR3 loop is CASRGGTGEEWTSGREQFF. For the CDR3, the DNA is TGTGCCAGCAGAGGGGGGACAGGGGAAGAATGGACTAGCGGGAGGGAGCAGTTCTTC. The chain is built from TRBV25-1 and TRBJ2-1; TRBD2 agrees at 14 bases. The CDR3 has 19 residues. Germline CDR1 and CDR2: MGHDK and SYGVNS. With 6 bases clipped from V and 10 bases from J, the junction kept 20 bases outside the gene matches.